The clone carrying this T cell receptor (beta chain) was counted a single time. The data were obtained in a study of CD8+CD57+ T cells in acquired aplastic anemia. In patients chosen for sequencing, flow cytometry had shown CD8+CD57+ cell expansion. Each patient gave a blood sample that was collected before any therapy had been received. TCR beta VDJ and CDR3 profiling used genomic DNA as template. TCRdb reprocessed the reads via MiXCR and lists one record per CDR3 protein. The sample has about 58,000 distinct CDR3 sequences, about 56% seen once. The clonotype was recovered from a human donor with aplastic anemia. Sequencing used sorted CD4+, CD8+, or CD8+CD57+ T cells (not recorded which) from PBMCs.

CDR3 nucleotides: TGTGCCAGCAGCTTAGTGACTAATGAAAAACTGTTTTTT. Its translation is CASSLVTNEKLFF. This rearrangement joins TRBV7-2 to TRBJ1-4, with D hard to call. Germline V gene lookup returns CDR1 SGHTA and CDR2 FQGNSA. This CDR3 region has 13 residues. The ends were cut back, 1 base at V and 2 bases at J, with 2 bases in the middle.